This TCR beta chain was found in a study of PD-1 blockade in classical Hodgkin lymphoma. Some clones are missing from TCRdb's copy, which holds only in-frame ones; the method was immunoSEQ multiplex PCR. The sample shows approximately 20,000 clones, 60% to 85% of them seen only once. In the case of this clone: What it binds is not known.

The time point here: cycle 4 day 1 (C4D1), after less than 7 weeks of nivolumab. Every patient was affected by relapse after autologous stem cell transplantation, while exposure to brentuximab vedotin was not uniform. Reported best responses ranged across complete response, partial response or progressive disease. Findings and caveats of the study: Healthy donors reportedly exceeded newly diagnosed patients in baseline TCR diversity.

This TCR came from a human donor with classical Hodgkin lymphoma. The sample consisted of peripheral blood mononuclear cells (PBMCs), taken before the fourth cycle of nivolumab.

The CDR3: CASAPPGQLYGYTF. The CDR3 DNA reads as TGTGCCAGCGCTCCCCCGGGACAGCTCTATGGCTACACCTTC. This chain joins TRBV2 and TRBJ1-2, with 7 nucleotides matching TRBD1. CDR3 length: 14 residues. Germline lookup yields CDR1 SNHLY and CDR2 FYNNEI. Trimming at V came to 8 bases and at J to 4 bases, leaving 10 bases not matched to a gene.